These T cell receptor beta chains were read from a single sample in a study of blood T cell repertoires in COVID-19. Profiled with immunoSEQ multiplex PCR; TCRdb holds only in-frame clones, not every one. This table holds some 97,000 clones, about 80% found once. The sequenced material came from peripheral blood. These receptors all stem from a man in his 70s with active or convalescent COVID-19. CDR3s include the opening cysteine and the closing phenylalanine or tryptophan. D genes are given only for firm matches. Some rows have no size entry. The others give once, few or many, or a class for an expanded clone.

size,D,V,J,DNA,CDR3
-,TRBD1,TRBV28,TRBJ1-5,TGTGCCAGCACCACCCCGACAGGGGGCAACAATCAGCCCCAGCATTTT,CASTTPTGGNNQPQHF
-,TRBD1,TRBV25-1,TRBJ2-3,TGTGCCAGCAGACCCGGGACAGGGATGAGATATACGCAGTATTTT,CASRPGTGMRYTQYF
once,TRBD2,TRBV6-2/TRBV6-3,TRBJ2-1,TGTGCCAGCAGTTTGGGACTAGCGGGAGGAGGCCCCTACAATGAGCAGTTCTTC,CASSLGLAGGGPYNEQFF
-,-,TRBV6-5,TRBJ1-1,TGTGCCAGCAGTTTCGGACACCTGAACACTGAAGCTTTCTTT,CASSFGHLNTEAFF
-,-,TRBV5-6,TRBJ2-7,TGTGCCAGCAGCTATTCGTTGAGCTCCTACGAGCAGTACTTC,CASSYSLSSYEQYF
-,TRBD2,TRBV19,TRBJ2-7,TGTGCCAGTAGTAAGGGACTAGCGGAAGCCTACGAGCAGTACTTC,CASSKGLAEAYEQYF
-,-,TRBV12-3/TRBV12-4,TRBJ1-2,TGTGCCAGCAGTTTAAACCAGGGCTTGGGCTACACCTTC,CASSLNQGLGYTF
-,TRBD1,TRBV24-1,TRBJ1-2,TGTGCCACCAGTGACCCCACAGGGGCTCTTGGCTACACCTTC,CATSDPTGALGYTF
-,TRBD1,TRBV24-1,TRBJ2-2,TGTGCCACCAGTGATTTCGTACAGGGGTTAGAGAAGCTGTTTTTT,CATSDFVQGLEKLFF
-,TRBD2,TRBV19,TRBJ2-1,TGTGCCAGTAGTATAGGAACTAGCGGGAGTGTCTACAATGAGCAGTTCTTC,CASSIGTSGSVYNEQFF
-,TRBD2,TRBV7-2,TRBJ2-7,TGTGCCAGCAGCTTAACTAGCGGGGCCTCCTACGAGCAGTACTTC,CASSLTSGASYEQYF
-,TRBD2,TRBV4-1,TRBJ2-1,TGCGCCAGCAGCCAAGACAGAGCGGGGGAGTCCCACAATGAGCAGTTCTTC,CASSQDRAGESHNEQFF
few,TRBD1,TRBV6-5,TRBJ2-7,TGTGCCAGCAGCCGAGTCGACAGGGGCTACGAGCAGTACTTC,CASSRVDRGYEQYF
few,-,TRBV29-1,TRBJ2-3,TGCAGCGTTGGACAGACGATCACAGATACGCAGTATTTT,CSVGQTITDTQYF
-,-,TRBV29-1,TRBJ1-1,TGCAGCGCAAGAGTGACACAGAACACTGAAGCTTTCTTT,CSARVTQNTEAFF
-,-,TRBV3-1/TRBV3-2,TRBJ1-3,TGTGCCAGCAGCCAAGCGGTGTCTGGAAACACCATATATTTT,CASSQAVSGNTIYF
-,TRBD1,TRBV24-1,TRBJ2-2,TGTGCCACCAGGACGGGACAGGGGACGACCGGGGAGCTGTTTTTT,CATRTGQGTTGELFF
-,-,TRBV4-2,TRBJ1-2,TGTGCCAGCAGCCAAGATGGGGCCCCCTATGGCTACACCTTC,CASSQDGAPYGYTF
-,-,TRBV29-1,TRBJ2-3,TGCAGCGGTAGGGATGCGGGCTTTTTCACAGATACGCAGTATTTT,CSGRDAGFFTDTQYF
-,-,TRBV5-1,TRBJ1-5,TGCGCCAGCAGCTTGGCCCCCTACCAGCCCCAGCATTTT,CASSLAPYQPQHF
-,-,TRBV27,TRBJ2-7,TGTGCCAGCAGTGCGCTGGGCTTTGTCTACGAGCAGTACTTC,CASSALGFVYEQYF
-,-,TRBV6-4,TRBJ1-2,TGTGCCAGCTCCCGACAGGATTATGGCTACACCTTC,CASSRQDYGYTF
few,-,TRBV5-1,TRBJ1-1,TGCGCCAGCAGTCCCGAGGTCTCCTTCTCCGAAGCTTTCTTT,CASSPEVSFSEAFF
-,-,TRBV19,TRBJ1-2,TGTGCCAGTAGTTCCGGGGGTAACGGCTATGGCTACACCTTC,CASSSGGNGYGYTF
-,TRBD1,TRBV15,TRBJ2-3,TGTGCCACCAGTCCGGACAGGGGAACAGATACGCAGTATTTT,CATSPDRGTDTQYF
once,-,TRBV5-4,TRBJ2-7,TGTGCCAGCAGCTTGGAGCAGGGGTCACACTACGAGCAGTACTTC,CASSLEQGSHYEQYF
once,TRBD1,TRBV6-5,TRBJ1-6,TGTGCCAGCAGTTACTCGACAGGGGGTATATCTTCACCCCTCCACTTT,CASSYSTGGISSPLHF
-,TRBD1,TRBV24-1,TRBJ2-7,TGTGCCACCAGCCCACGGGACAGTTACGAGCAGTACTTC,CATSPRDSYEQYF
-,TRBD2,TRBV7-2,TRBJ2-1,TGTGCCAGCAGCTTACAGCCGGGCGGGAGGGCCGGGGATGAGCAGTTCTTC,CASSLQPGGRAGDEQFF
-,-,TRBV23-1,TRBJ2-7,TGCGCCAGCAGTGTTCCCGCCTATGAGGAGGGGCAGTACTTC,CASSVPAYEEGQYF
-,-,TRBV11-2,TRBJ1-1,TGTGCCAGCAGCTTATTAAGGGGGAACACTGAAGCTTTCTTT,CASSLLRGNTEAFF
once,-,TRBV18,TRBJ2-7,TGTGCCAGCTCAATAGGGGGAAGCACCTACGAGCAGTACTTC,CASSIGGSTYEQYF
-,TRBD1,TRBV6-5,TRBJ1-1,TGTGCCAGCAGTTACTCGACAGGGGAGGTCGGCACTGAAGCTTTCTTT,CASSYSTGEVGTEAFF
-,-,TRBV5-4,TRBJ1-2,TGTGCCAGCAGTCCAGGACAGTATGGGGGCTACACCTTC,CASSPGQYGGYTF
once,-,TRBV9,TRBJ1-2,TGTGCCAGCAGCGACTCGGGGGGGCTTAACTATGGCTACACCTTC,CASSDSGGLNYGYTF
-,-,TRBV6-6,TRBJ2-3,TGTGCCAGCAGGCTACAGGGTTCCACAGATACGCAGTATTTT,CASRLQGSTDTQYF
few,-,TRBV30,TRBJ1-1,TGTGCCTGGAGTGTACCGTCATATAGTAACACTGAAGCTTTCTTT,CAWSVPSYSNTEAFF
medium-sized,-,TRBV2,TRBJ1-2,TGTGCCAGCAGACCGGTCCCCCTGGAGTACACCTTC,CASRPVPLEYTF
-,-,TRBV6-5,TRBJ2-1,TGTGCCAGCGGGTCGACAGACTACAATGAGCAGTTCTTC,CASGSTDYNEQFF
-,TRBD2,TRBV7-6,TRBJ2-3,TGTGCCAGCAGCTGGACTAGCGGGGGTGGAGATACGCAGTATTTT,CASSWTSGGGDTQYF
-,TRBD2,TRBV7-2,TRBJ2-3,TGTGCCAGCAGCGCGGCTAGCGGGAGAAGGGATACGCAGTATTTT,CASSAASGRRDTQYF
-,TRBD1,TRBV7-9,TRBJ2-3,TGTGCCAGCAGTACCGGGACAGGGGGCACAGATACGCAGTATTTT,CASSTGTGGTDTQYF
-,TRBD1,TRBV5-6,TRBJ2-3,TGTGCCAGCAGCTTAGGGACAGCACCACCTAGCACAGATACGCAGTATTTT,CASSLGTAPPSTDTQYF
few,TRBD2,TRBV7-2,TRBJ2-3,TGTGCCAGCAGCTTAGGCGGGGGATATCCGGTAGATACGCAGTATTTT,CASSLGGGYPVDTQYF
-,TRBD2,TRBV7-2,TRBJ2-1,TGTGCCAGCAGCTTAGAATCTAGCGGGCCTGGTTTGGTCTTC,CASSLESSGPGLVF
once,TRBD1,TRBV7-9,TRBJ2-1,TGTGCCAGCAGCAAGACAGGGAACTCCTACAATGAGCAGTTCTTC,CASSKTGNSYNEQFF
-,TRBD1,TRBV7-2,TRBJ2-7,TGTGCCAGCAGCCGGACAGGGAGTGTCTACGAGCAGTACTTC,CASSRTGSVYEQYF
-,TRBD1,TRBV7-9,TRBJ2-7,TGTGCCAGCAGCTTCCCTCCCGACAGGGTTGACAGAGCCGAGCAGTACTTC,CASSFPPDRVDRAEQYF
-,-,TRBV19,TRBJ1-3,TGTGCCAGTACCCTTACAGGGCTTGGAAACACCATATATTTT,CASTLTGLGNTIYF
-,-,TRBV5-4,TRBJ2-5,TGTGCCAGCAGCCAAGCCGGGGGGACCCAGTACTTC,CASSQAGGTQYF
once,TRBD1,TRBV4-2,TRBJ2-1,TGTGCCAGCAGCCAAGGGAGGACGGGACAGGGCCCCTACAATGAGCAGTTCTTC,CASSQGRTGQGPYNEQFF
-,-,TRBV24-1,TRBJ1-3,TGTGCCACCAGTGATGGTGTGGGGGGTCCCACGGACACCATATATTTT,CATSDGVGGPTDTIYF
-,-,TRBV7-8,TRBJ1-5,TGTGCCAGCAGCCGCAGGGTTGCGAATCAGCCCCAGCATTTT,CASSRRVANQPQHF
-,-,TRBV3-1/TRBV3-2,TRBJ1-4,TGTGCCAGCAGCCTAAGAGGAACAGGGCAAGGGGAAAAACTGTTTTTT,CASSLRGTGQGEKLFF
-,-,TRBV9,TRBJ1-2,TGTGCCAGCGAGGGCCGCGGGGGGTATGGCTACACCTTC,CASEGRGGYGYTF
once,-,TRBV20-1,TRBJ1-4,TGCAGTCACAGGTTGAATGAAAAACTGTTTTTT,CSHRLNEKLFF